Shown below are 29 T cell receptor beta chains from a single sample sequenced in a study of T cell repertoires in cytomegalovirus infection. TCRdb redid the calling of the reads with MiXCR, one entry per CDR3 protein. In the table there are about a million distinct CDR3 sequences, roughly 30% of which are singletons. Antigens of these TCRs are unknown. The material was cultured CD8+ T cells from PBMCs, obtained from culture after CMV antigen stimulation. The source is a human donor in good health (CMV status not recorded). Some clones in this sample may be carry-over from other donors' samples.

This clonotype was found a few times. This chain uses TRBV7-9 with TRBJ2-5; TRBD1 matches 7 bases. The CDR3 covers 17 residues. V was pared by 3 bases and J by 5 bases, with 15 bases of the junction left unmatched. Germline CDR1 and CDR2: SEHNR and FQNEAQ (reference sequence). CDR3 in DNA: TGTGCCAGCAGCTTTCCATTCGACACAGGGGCTGGGGAGACCCAGTACTTC. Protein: CASSFPFDTGAGETQYF.

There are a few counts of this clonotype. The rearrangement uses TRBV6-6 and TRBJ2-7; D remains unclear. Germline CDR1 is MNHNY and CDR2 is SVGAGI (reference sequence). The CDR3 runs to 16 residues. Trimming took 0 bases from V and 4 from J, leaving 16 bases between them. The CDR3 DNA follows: TGTGCCAGCAGTTACTCCCCCCGATCCCCTGAGTACGAGCAGTACGTC. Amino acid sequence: CASSYSPRSPEYEQYV.

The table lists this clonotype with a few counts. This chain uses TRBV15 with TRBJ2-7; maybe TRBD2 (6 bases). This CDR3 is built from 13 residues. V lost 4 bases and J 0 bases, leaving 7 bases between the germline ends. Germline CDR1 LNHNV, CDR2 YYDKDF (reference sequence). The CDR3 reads CATSTGLSYEQYF. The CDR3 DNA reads TGTGCCACCAGCACGGGACTCTCCTACGAGCAGTACTTC.

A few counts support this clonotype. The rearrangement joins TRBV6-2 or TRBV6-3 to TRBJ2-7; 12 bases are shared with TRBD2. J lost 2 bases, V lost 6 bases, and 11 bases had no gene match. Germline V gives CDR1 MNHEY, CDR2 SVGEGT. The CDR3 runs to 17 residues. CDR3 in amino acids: CASSLGLAGRVAYEQYF. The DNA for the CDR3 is TGTGCCAGCAGCTTGGGACTAGCGGGCCGAGTCGCCTACGAGCAGTACTTC.

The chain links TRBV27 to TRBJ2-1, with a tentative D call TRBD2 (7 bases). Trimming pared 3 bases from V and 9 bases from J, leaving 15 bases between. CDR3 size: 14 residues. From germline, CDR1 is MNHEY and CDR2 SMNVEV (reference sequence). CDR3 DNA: TGTGCCAGCAGTTTTGCAGGGGAGGGTAGTGAGCAGTTCTTC. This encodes CASSFAGEGSEQFF.

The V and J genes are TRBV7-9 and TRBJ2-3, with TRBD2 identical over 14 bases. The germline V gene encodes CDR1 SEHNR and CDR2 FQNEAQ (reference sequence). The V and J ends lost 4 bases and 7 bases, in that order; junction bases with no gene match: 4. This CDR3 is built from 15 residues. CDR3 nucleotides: TGTGCCAGCAGCTCGACTAGCGGGGGGGCCTATACGCAGTATTTT. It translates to CASSSTSGGAYTQYF.

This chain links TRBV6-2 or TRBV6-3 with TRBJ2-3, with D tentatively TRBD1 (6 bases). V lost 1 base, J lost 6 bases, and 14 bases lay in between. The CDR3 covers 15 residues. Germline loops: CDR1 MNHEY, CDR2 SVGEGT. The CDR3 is CASSYFGEQGDTQYF. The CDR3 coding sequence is TGTGCCAGCAGTTACTTTGGGGAGCAGGGGGATACGCAGTATTTT.

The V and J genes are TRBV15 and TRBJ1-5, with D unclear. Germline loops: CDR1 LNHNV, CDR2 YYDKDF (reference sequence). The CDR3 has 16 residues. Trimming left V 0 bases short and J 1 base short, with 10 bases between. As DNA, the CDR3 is TGTGCCACCAGCAGAGATTCCGGGGTAAGCAATCAGCCCCAGCATTTT. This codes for CATSRDSGVSNQPQHF.

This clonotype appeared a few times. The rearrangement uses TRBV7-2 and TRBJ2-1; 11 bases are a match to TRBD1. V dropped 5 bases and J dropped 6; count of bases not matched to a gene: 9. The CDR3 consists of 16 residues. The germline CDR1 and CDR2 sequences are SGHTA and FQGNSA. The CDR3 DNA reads TGTGCCAGCAGCATAGGGACAGGGGGGCGACGCAATGAGCAGTTCTTC. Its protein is CASSIGTGGRRNEQFF.

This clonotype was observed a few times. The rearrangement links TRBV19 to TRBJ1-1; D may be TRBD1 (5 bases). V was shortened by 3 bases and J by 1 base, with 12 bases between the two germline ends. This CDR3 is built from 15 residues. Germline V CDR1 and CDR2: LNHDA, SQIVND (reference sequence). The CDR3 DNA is TGTGCCAGTAGTATCGCCTTGGGGGGGAACACTGAAGCTTTCTTT. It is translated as CASSIALGGNTEAFF. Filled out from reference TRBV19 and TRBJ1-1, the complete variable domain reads DGGITQSPKYLFRKEGQNVTLSCEQNLNHDAMYWYRQDPGQGLRLIYYSQIVNDFQKGDIAEGYSVSREKKESFPLTVTSAQKNPTAFYLCASSIALGGNTEAFFGQGTRLTVV.

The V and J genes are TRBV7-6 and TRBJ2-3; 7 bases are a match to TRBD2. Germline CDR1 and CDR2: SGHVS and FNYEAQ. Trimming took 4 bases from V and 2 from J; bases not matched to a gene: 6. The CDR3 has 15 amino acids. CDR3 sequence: CASSSLARSTDTQYF. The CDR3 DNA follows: TGTGCCAGCAGCTCACTAGCGAGATCCACAGATACGCAGTATTTT. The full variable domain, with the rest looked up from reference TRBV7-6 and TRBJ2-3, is GAGVSQSPRYKVTKRGQDVALRCDPISGHVSLYWYRQALGQGPEFLTYFNYEAQQDKSGLPNDRFSAERPEGSISTLTIQRTEQRDSAMYRCASSSLARSTDTQYFGPGTRLTVL.

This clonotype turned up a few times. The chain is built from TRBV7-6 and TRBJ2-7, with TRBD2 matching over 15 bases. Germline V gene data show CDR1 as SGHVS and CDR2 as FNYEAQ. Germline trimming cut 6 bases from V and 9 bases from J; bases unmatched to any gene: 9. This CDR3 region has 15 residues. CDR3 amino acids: CASSPGLAGGPVQYF. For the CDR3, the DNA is TGTGCCAGCAGTCCTGGACTAGCGGGGGGGCCTGTGCAGTACTTC.

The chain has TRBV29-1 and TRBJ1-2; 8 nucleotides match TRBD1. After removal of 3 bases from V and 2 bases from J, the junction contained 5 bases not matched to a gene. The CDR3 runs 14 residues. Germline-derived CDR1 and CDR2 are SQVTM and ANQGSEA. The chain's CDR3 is CSVDAGGPNYGYTF. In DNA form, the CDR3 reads TGCAGCGTTGATGCAGGGGGCCCAAACTATGGCTACACCTTC. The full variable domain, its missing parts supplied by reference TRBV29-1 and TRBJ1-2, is SAVISQKPSRDICQRGTSLTIQCQVDSQVTMMFWYRQQPGQSLTLIATANQGSEATYESGFVIDKFPISRPNLTFSTLTVSNMSPEDSSIYLCSVDAGGPNYGYTFGSGTRLTVV.

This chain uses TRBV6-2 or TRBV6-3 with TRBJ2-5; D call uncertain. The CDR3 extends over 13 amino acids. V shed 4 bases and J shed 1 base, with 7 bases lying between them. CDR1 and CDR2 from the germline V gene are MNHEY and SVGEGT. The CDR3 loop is CASSSAFQETQYF. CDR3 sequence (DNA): TGTGCCAGCAGTTCGGCGTTCCAAGAGACCCAGTACTTC.

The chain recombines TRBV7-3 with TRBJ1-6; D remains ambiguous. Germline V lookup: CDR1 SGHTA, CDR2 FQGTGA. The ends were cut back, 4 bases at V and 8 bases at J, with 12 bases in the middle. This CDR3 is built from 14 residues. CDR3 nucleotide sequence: TGTGCCAGCAGCTCGGCTTTATGGGATTCACCCCTCCACTTT. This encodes CASSSALWDSPLHF.

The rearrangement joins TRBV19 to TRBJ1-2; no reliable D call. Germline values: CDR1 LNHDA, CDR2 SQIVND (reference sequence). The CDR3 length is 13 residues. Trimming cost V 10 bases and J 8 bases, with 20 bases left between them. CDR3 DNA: TGTGCCACTTTTTTGGCCAGCTCGGAAGGCTACACCTTC. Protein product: CATFLASSEGYTF.

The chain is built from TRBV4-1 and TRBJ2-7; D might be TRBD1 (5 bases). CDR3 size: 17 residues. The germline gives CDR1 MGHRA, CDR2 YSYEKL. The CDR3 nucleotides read TGTGCCAGCAGCCAACTCGACAGAAGTAAAGCAACCGGAGACCAGTACGTC. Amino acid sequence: CASSQLDRSKATGDQYV.

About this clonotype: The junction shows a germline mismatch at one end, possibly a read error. CDR3 coding DNA: TGTGCTAGCAGCTCCGAACTGTGGGAGACCCAGTACTTC. It encodes CASSSELWETQYF. The gene calls are TRBV7-7 and TRBJ2-5; D gene ambiguous. CDR3 length: 13 residues. CDR1 and CDR2 from the germline V gene are SSHAT and FNYEAQ (reference sequence).

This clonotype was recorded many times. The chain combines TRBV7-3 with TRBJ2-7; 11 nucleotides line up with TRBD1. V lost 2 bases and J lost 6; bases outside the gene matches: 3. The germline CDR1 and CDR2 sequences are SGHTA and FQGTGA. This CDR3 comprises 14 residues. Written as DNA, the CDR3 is TGTGCCAGCAGCTTAGGACAGGGGGCCTTCGAGCAGTACGTC. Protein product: CASSLGQGAFEQYV.

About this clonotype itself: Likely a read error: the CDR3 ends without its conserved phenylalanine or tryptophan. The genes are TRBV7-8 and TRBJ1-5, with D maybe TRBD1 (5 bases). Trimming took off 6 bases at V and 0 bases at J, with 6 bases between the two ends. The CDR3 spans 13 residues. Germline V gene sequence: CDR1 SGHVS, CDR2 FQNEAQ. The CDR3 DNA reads TGTGCCAGCAGTCAGGGTAGCAATCAGCCCCAGCATTTA. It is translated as CASSQGSNQPQHL.

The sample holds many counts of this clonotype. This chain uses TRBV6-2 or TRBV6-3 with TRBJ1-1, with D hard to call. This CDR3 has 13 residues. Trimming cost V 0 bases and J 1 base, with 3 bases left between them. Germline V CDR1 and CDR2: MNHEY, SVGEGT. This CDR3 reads CASSYSWNTEAFF. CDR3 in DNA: TGTGCCAGCAGTTACTCGTGGAACACTGAAGCTTTCTTT.

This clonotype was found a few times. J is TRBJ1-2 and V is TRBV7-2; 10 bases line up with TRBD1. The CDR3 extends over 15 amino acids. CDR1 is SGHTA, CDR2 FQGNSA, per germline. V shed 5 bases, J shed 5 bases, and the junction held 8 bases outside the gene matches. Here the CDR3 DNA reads TGTGCCAGCAGCGTAAATCCGGGACAGGGGTATGGCTACACCTTC. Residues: CASSVNPGQGYGYTF.

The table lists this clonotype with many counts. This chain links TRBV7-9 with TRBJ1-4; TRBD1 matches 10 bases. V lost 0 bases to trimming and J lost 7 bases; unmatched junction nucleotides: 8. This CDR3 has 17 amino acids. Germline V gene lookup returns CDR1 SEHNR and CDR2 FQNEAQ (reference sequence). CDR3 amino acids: CASSLALPGQGSEKLFF. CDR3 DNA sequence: TGTGCCAGCAGCTTAGCACTCCCGGGACAGGGGTCTGAAAAACTGTTTTTT.

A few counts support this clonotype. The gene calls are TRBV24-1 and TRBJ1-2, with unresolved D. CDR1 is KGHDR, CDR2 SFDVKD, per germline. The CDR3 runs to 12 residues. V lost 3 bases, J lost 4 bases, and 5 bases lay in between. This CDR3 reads CATSDGIYGYTF. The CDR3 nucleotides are TGTGCCACCAGTGATGGGATCTATGGCTACACCTTC.

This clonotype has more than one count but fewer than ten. The CDR3 DNA reads as TGTGCCAGCAGCTTGCCCAGGGACAGGGTGAGCACTGAAGCTTTCTTT. This translates into CASSLPRDRVSTEAFF. This chain connects TRBV7-2 to TRBJ1-1; TRBD1 matches 9 bases. V dropped 3 bases and J dropped 4; count of bases not matched to a gene: 9. CDR3 length: 16 amino acids. CDR1 is SGHTA and CDR2 is FQGNSA in the germline V gene.

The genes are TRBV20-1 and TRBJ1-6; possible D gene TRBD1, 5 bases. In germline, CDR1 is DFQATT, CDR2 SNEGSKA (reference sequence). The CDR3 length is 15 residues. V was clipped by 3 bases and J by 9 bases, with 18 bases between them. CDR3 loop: CSARGLGGKFSPLHF. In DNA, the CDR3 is TGCAGTGCTAGGGGACTAGGCGGGAAATTTTCACCCCTCCACTTT.

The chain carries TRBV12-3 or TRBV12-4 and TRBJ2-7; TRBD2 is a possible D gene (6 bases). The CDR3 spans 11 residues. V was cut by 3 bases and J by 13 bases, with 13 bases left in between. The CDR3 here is CASSFGGRVYF. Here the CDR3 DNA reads TGTGCCAGCAGTTTCGGGGGTAGGGTATACTTC.

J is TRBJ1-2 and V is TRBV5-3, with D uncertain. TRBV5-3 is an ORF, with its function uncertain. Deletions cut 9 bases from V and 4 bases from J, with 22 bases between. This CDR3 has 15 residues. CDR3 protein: CANSLGIELGYGYTF. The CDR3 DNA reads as TGTGCCAACAGCTTGGGTATCGAGCTGGGCTATGGCTACACCTTC.

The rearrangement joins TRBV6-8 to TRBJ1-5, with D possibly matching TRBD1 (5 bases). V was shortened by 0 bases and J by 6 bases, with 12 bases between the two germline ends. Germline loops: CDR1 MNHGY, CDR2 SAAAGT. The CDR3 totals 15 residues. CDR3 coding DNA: TGTGCCAGCAGTTACTCGGAGGGAAGGGGTCAGCCCCAGCATTTT. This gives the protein CASSYSEGRGQPQHF.